One and the same sample provided the 4 T cell receptor beta chains below, sequenced in a study of blood T cell repertoires in COVID-19. The method was immunoSEQ multiplex PCR; TCRdb's version includes in-frame clones alone and lacks a portion of them. The profile covers 120,000 to 150,000 clones, with roughly 80% appearing a single time and 6.5% to 8.5% taken by the ten largest. The sample consisted of peripheral blood. These receptors originate from a human donor with acute or convalescent COVID-19. The donor label of this sample is uncertain.

The gene calls are TRBV27 and TRBJ2-7; 8 nucleotides line up with TRBD1. V trimming: 0 bases; J trimming: 2 bases; junction bases outside the gene matches: 6. This CDR3 has 16 amino acids. The germline gives CDR1 MNHEY, CDR2 SMNVEV (reference sequence). For the CDR3, the DNA is TGTGCCAGCAGTTTATCGAAGACAGGGGACACCTACGAGCAGTACTTC. This sequence encodes CASSLSKTGDTYEQYF.

This chain's CDR3 is CASSQGLAGAQLNNEQFF. The CDR3 DNA follows: TGCGCCAGCAGCCAAGGCCTAGCGGGGGCCCAACTTAACAATGAGCAGTTCTTC. This chain connects TRBV4-1 to TRBJ2-1; 10 bases line up with TRBD2. This CDR3 spans 18 amino acids. V lost 1 base, J lost 5 bases, and 11 bases stayed unmatched. Germline CDR1 and CDR2: MGHRA and YSYEKL.

The V and J genes are TRBV19 and TRBJ2-5, with a possible D match to TRBD2 (5 bases). CDR3 length: 14 amino acids. Trimming shortened V by 5 bases and J by 1 base, and 11 bases separated the two germline ends. Germline CDR1 is LNHDA and CDR2 is SQIVND (reference sequence). Here the CDR3 reads CASSSRVTQETQYF. Here the CDR3 DNA reads TGTGCCAGTAGTTCGCGGGTTACCCAAGAGACCCAGTACTTC.

This chain joins TRBV14 and TRBJ2-3, with D unclear. The germline gives CDR1 SGHDN, CDR2 FVKESK. Trimming took off 0 bases at V and 4 bases at J, with 5 bases between the two ends. The CDR3 has 13 residues. CDR3 loop: CASSQDLADTQYF. The CDR3 region has the DNA TGTGCCAGCAGCCAAGATCTAGCAGATACGCAGTATTTT.